The entry below describes one T cell receptor (beta chain). Every subset had its genomic DNA shared out evenly among several immunoSEQ plates. The method was immunoSEQ multiplex PCR; TCRdb's version includes in-frame clones alone and lacks a portion of them. The table records hundreds of thousands of clones, about four fifths of them present only once. The data are from a study of shared clonotypes between healthy human individuals. This sequence was found in a woman aged 40 to 50 in good health. Some clones in this sample may be carry-over from other donors' samples. Sequencing was done on a sample of PBMCs.

The CDR3 sequence: CATSRKADSGLYGYTF. CDR3 nucleotide sequence: TGTGCCACCAGCAGAAAAGCCGACAGCGGACTTTATGGCTACACCTTC. This chain connects TRBV15 to TRBJ1-2; tentative D call: TRBD1 (5 bases). V shed 2 bases and J shed 5 bases, with 18 bases lying between them. The CDR3 covers 16 residues. Germline CDR1 and CDR2: LNHNV and YYDKDF (reference sequence).